This T cell receptor beta chain was sequenced for a study of shared clonotypes between healthy human individuals. Regarding the study as a whole: Clonotypes which were not shared had lower generation probabilities than clonotypes that all four donors shared. Clonotype sharing among donors was expected to depend on sequencing depth.

The junction had 5 bases not matched to a gene; V was cut back by 5 bases and J by 5 bases. Germline CDR1 reads PRHDT; CDR2 reads FYEKMQ (reference sequence). The CDR3 is made up of 14 amino acids. From CD4+ cells came CD45RA+ naive and CD45RA-negative memory subsets. Regarding this clone: Its specificity is unknown.

Tens of thousands of T cell genomes (around 0.2 ug DNA) went into each sorted-subset replicate. Measured with immunoSEQ multiplex PCR; TCRdb has only the in-frame clones, and not every one. Of some 2,500,000 clones listed, more than 85% are singletons. The chain couples TRBV13 to TRBJ1-2, with 10 bases fitting TRBD1. What was sequenced was naive CD4+ T cells from PBMCs. Sample subset: CD45RA+ positively selected. The sequence was collected from a man in his late teens or twenties in good health. Some clones in this sample may be carry-over from other donors' samples. CDR3 bases: TGTGCCAGCAGCGGGGGGGACAGGGGATATGGCTACACCTTC. Its translation is CASSGGDRGYGYTF.